These T cell receptor beta chains were read from a single sample in a study of blood T cell repertoires in COVID-19. The assay was immunoSEQ multiplex PCR, and TCRdb's table has in-frame clones only and misses some. The table includes around 100,000 clones, 75% to 90% detected once. The sequenced sample was peripheral blood. These receptors all come from an elderly man with acute or convalescent COVID-19. CDR3s leave out the opening cysteine and the closing phenylalanine or tryptophan. Clone sizes are given selectively: once, few, many, or a class where the clone is expanded.

j_call: TRBJ2-1
clone_size: .
v_call: TRBV30
cdr3_aa: AWSAWASTGGHEQF

j_call: TRBJ1-3
clone_size: .
v_call: TRBV11-2
cdr3_aa: ASSLVGRISGNTIY

j_call: TRBJ1-1
clone_size: .
v_call: TRBV28
cdr3_aa: ASSLTGVVNTEAF

j_call: TRBJ2-1
clone_size: .
v_call: TRBV2
cdr3_aa: ASSGGSSSYNEQF

j_call: TRBJ1-1
clone_size: .
v_call: TRBV6-5
cdr3_aa: ASINGGGTEAF

j_call: TRBJ1-2
clone_size: .
v_call: TRBV28
cdr3_aa: ASSQGQGLGGYT

j_call: TRBJ2-4
clone_size: .
v_call: TRBV2
cdr3_aa: ASEDLAKNIQY

j_call: TRBJ1-1
clone_size: .
v_call: TRBV27
cdr3_aa: ASSSGRSMNTEAF

j_call: TRBJ1-2
clone_size: .
v_call: TRBV28
cdr3_aa: ASTQGGAQYGYT

j_call: TRBJ2-3
clone_size: .
v_call: TRBV28
cdr3_aa: AARGTDTQY

j_call: TRBJ1-1
clone_size: .
v_call: TRBV9
cdr3_aa: ASSVGVDNTEAF

j_call: TRBJ2-1
clone_size: .
v_call: TRBV9
cdr3_aa: ASSGLAGVGNEQF

j_call: TRBJ2-1
clone_size: .
v_call: TRBV24-1
cdr3_aa: ATSDYPSGSNEQF

j_call: TRBJ2-6
clone_size: .
v_call: TRBV5-8
cdr3_aa: ASSLEAGGWANVLT

j_call: TRBJ2-7
clone_size: .
v_call: TRBV28
cdr3_aa: ASRRPGTGSQEQY

j_call: TRBJ2-3
clone_size: few
v_call: TRBV19
cdr3_aa: ASSIPGRGSTDTQY

j_call: TRBJ2-1
clone_size: once
v_call: TRBV4-3
cdr3_aa: ASSPQPASGPNEQF

j_call: TRBJ1-5
clone_size: .
v_call: TRBV28
cdr3_aa: ASSGKGGWSNQPQH

j_call: TRBJ1-1
clone_size: .
v_call: TRBV11-2
cdr3_aa: ASSSTKTGMNTEAF

j_call: TRBJ2-7
clone_size: few
v_call: TRBV1
cdr3_aa: TSLAGGILWYYEQY

j_call: TRBJ2-5
clone_size: .
v_call: TRBV29-1
cdr3_aa: SVGSGRLETQY

j_call: TRBJ2-4
clone_size: .
v_call: TRBV10-3
cdr3_aa: AISEGQARDKNIQY

j_call: TRBJ2-7
clone_size: .
v_call: TRBV20-1
cdr3_aa: SAQGDEQY

j_call: TRBJ1-1
clone_size: .
v_call: TRBV7-9
cdr3_aa: ASSPRVPVTEAF

j_call: TRBJ2-7
clone_size: .
v_call: TRBV11-2
cdr3_aa: ASSFGQDSYEQY

j_call: TRBJ1-1
clone_size: .
v_call: TRBV5-6
cdr3_aa: ASSLNGGNTEAF

j_call: TRBJ1-5
clone_size: once
v_call: TRBV15
cdr3_aa: ATSRDSGLLH

j_call: TRBJ1-5
clone_size: .
v_call: TRBV19
cdr3_aa: ASSAGQAAEAQH

j_call: TRBJ1-2
clone_size: .
v_call: TRBV6-5
cdr3_aa: ASSQEGQANYGYT

j_call: TRBJ2-2
clone_size: .
v_call: TRBV11-1
cdr3_aa: ASSLRQGGDTGELF

j_call: TRBJ1-6
clone_size: .
v_call: TRBV19
cdr3_aa: ASSNTGNSPLH

j_call: TRBJ2-7
clone_size: few
v_call: TRBV4-2
cdr3_aa: ASSQEDSGGSYEQY

j_call: TRBJ1-2
clone_size: .
v_call: TRBV28
cdr3_aa: ASSLKKQGGYT

j_call: TRBJ2-3
clone_size: .
v_call: TRBV28
cdr3_aa: ASTQGSTDTQY

j_call: TRBJ1-1
clone_size: .
v_call: TRBV18
cdr3_aa: ASSTDRARTEAF

j_call: TRBJ2-7
clone_size: .
v_call: TRBV9
cdr3_aa: ASSVGGSGYEQY

j_call: TRBJ1-2
clone_size: .
v_call: TRBV6-6
cdr3_aa: ASQQADDPTNYGYT

j_call: TRBJ1-1
clone_size: .
v_call: TRBV25-1
cdr3_aa: ASSEMSGVRDTEAF

j_call: TRBJ2-2
clone_size: .
v_call: TRBV5-4
cdr3_aa: ASSPTPGELF

j_call: TRBJ2-1
clone_size: once
v_call: TRBV9
cdr3_aa: ASSTTPSGGGPNEQF

j_call: TRBJ1-2
clone_size: .
v_call: TRBV6-5
cdr3_aa: ASTTANYGYT

j_call: TRBJ2-2
clone_size: .
v_call: TRBV27
cdr3_aa: ASSLSLAVTGELF

j_call: TRBJ2-3
clone_size: .
v_call: TRBV5-8
cdr3_aa: ASSFLRTGASTDTQY

j_call: TRBJ2-7
clone_size: .
v_call: TRBV2
cdr3_aa: ASRRTGSYEQY

j_call: TRBJ2-4
clone_size: .
v_call: TRBV2
cdr3_aa: ASSLLGTGGDIQY

j_call: TRBJ2-1
clone_size: .
v_call: TRBV6-5
cdr3_aa: ATRTSGRNEQF

j_call: TRBJ2-7
clone_size: .
v_call: TRBV6-5
cdr3_aa: ASSYSTGGQQY

j_call: TRBJ1-5
clone_size: .
v_call: TRBV6-2/TRBV6-3
cdr3_aa: ASSGQGSQPQH

j_call: TRBJ2-6
clone_size: .
v_call: TRBV28
cdr3_aa: ASRLSSGANVLT

j_call: TRBJ2-3
clone_size: .
v_call: TRBV27
cdr3_aa: ASSRRLAGGAAVRTDTQY

j_call: TRBJ2-5
clone_size: once
v_call: TRBV5-6
cdr3_aa: ASSLVGRETQY